Listed below are T cell receptor beta chains from one sample, sequenced in a study of OX40 agonist ivuxolimab in advanced cancers. The data were produced by immunoSEQ multiplex PCR, yet TCRdb's version contains in-frame clones alone and is incomplete. This sample has about 34,000 clones, with over 90% found just once. The material sequenced was CD4+ or CD8+ T cells sorted from blood, taken in a trial of the OX40 agonist ivuxolimab. All receptors come from an adult with an advanced solid tumor such as melanoma, head and neck, liver or kidney cancer. The CDR3 runs from the conserved cysteine through the conserved F or W. A D gene is named only where the DNA matches it firmly. Part of the rows lack a size; the others show once, few, many or a class for expanded clones.

d_call clone_size j_call v_call cdr3_nt cdr3_aa
TRBD2 . TRBJ2-1 TRBV29-1 TGCAGCGTACCACGGACTAGCGGGACTTACTACAATGAGCAGTTCTTC CSVPRTSGTYYNEQFF
. . TRBJ2-5 TRBV5-4 TGTGCCAGCAGAAGGGACTTCAGGGGGGAGACCCAGTACTTC CASRRDFRGETQYF
. . TRBJ1-5 TRBV7-2 TGTGCCAGCAGCTTAATGCCGGGACCCCTCAGCAATCAGCCCCAGCATTTT CASSLMPGPLSNQPQHF
TRBD1 . TRBJ1-2 TRBV28 TGTGCCAGCAGCCTCCGGCCGACAGGGATGATGGGCTACACCTTC CASSLRPTGMMGYTF
TRBD2 . TRBJ2-5 TRBV7-8 TGTGCCAGCAGCCCCACGGCCGGGACTAGCGGGAGGGTCGAGACCCAGTACTTC CASSPTAGTSGRVETQYF
TRBD2 . TRBJ2-7 TRBV4-1 TGCGCCAGCAGCCAAGATCTTTTCGCGGGAGTCCCCAACGAGCAGTACTTC CASSQDLFAGVPNEQYF
. once TRBJ2-7 TRBV5-1 TGCGCCAGCAGCCAGGGGCCCTCCTACGAGCAGTACTTC CASSQGPSYEQYF
TRBD2 . TRBJ2-1 TRBV6-1 TGTGCCAGCAGTGAACCGGGGGGAGCCTACAATGAGCAGTTCTTC CASSEPGGAYNEQFF
. . TRBJ2-5 TRBV5-5 TGTGCCAGCACCGGGGACTGGGCACAAGAGACCCAGTACTTC CASTGDWAQETQYF
. . TRBJ2-7 TRBV6-5 TGTGCCAGCAGTTACCAGTGGGACTCCTACGAGCAGTACTTC CASSYQWDSYEQYF
. . TRBJ1-2 TRBV20-1 TGCAGAGCTACTACCGGGGGGGCCTACACCTTC CRATTGGAYTF
TRBD1 . TRBJ1-3 TRBV6-9 TGTGCCAGCACCTGGGGCAGGGGGCATTCTGGAAACACCATATATTTT CASTWGRGHSGNTIYF
. . TRBJ2-3 TRBV9 TGTGCCAGCAGCGTTGGATCCATACTTACAGATACGCAGTATTTT CASSVGSILTDTQYF
. . TRBJ2-2 TRBV2 TGTGCCACCTCAGTGGACGGCACCGGGGAGCTGTTTTTT CATSVDGTGELFF
TRBD2 . TRBJ2-1 TRBV7-9 TGTGCCAGCAGCTCGGCGGGGACTAGCGGATCCAATGAGCAGTTCTTC CASSSAGTSGSNEQFF
TRBD2 . TRBJ2-2 TRBV7-2 TGTGCCAGCAGCTTAGTAGGGTTGCGGGGGGGCTCCGGGGAGCTGTTTTTT CASSLVGLRGGSGELFF
TRBD1 . TRBJ1-3 TRBV29-1 TGCAGCGTTGACGGACAGGATGGAAACACCATATATTTT CSVDGQDGNTIYF
. . TRBJ1-2 TRBV19 TGTGCCAGTACGCCGGGACTTAACTATGGCTACACCTTC CASTPGLNYGYTF